This is a list of T cell receptor beta chains from one sample in a study of technical replicates of blood from a handful of donors. Generated by immunoSEQ multiplex PCR, the TCRdb table keeps only in-frame clones and is missing some. The data contain roughly 83,000 clones, just over 90% of them singletons. Sequenced material: T cells isolated from PBMCs. The receptors stem from a human donor in good health. Both conserved end residues are part of each CDR3. A D gene is named only where the DNA matches it firmly. Only part of the rows carry a size: once, few, many, or a class if the clone is expanded.

j_call: TRBJ2-7; clone_size: -; v_call: TRBV12-1; d_call: -; cdr3_nt: TGTGCCAGCAGAGGCCGACTAGCAGAAGCTACGAAGCAGTACTTC; cdr3_aa: CASRGRLAEATKQYF
j_call: TRBJ1-6; clone_size: -; v_call: TRBV9; d_call: TRBD1; cdr3_nt: TGTGCCAGCAGCACAGCCGGGACAGGGGAAACCTATTCACCCCTCCACTTT; cdr3_aa: CASSTAGTGETYSPLHF
j_call: TRBJ2-5; clone_size: -; v_call: TRBV21-1; d_call: -; cdr3_nt: TGTGCCAGCAGCGCCCTTTTGGGAGAATGGGAGACCCAGTACTTC; cdr3_aa: CASSALLGEWETQYF
j_call: TRBJ1-5; clone_size: -; v_call: TRBV6-1; d_call: TRBD1; cdr3_nt: TGTGCCAGCAGTGACAGGGGGCCTTATAGCAATCAGCCCCAGCATTTT; cdr3_aa: CASSDRGPYSNQPQHF
j_call: TRBJ2-1; clone_size: once; v_call: TRBV11-1; d_call: -; cdr3_nt: TGTGCCAGCAGCTTAGGCCCCCCCCGGGGGCAGTTCTTC; cdr3_aa: CASSLGPPRGQFF
j_call: TRBJ2-7; clone_size: few; v_call: TRBV4-1; d_call: -; cdr3_nt: TGCGCCAGCAGCCGTAGCAACGAGCAGTACTTC; cdr3_aa: CASSRSNEQYF
j_call: TRBJ1-4; clone_size: -; v_call: TRBV5-1; d_call: -; cdr3_nt: TGCGCCAGCAGCTTGGCCTCGACTAATGAAAAACTGTTTTTT; cdr3_aa: CASSLASTNEKLFF
j_call: TRBJ2-1; clone_size: -; v_call: TRBV29-1; d_call: TRBD2; cdr3_nt: TGCAGCGTCGGATACCAGCGGGGGTACAATGAGCAGTTCTTC; cdr3_aa: CSVGYQRGYNEQFF
j_call: TRBJ2-3; clone_size: -; v_call: TRBV5-1; d_call: -; cdr3_nt: TGCGCCAGCAGCTTGAACCCTTGGAACGCAGAGGCGCAGTATTTT; cdr3_aa: CASSLNPWNAEAQYF
j_call: TRBJ2-7; clone_size: once; v_call: TRBV30; d_call: TRBD1; cdr3_nt: TGTGCCTGGAGTTCACAGGGGTACGAGCAGTACTTC; cdr3_aa: CAWSSQGYEQYF
j_call: TRBJ2-2; clone_size: -; v_call: TRBV30; d_call: -; cdr3_nt: TGTGCCTGGAGTTCAGGGAACACCGGGGAGCTGTTTTTT; cdr3_aa: CAWSSGNTGELFF
j_call: TRBJ2-7; clone_size: once; v_call: TRBV10-1; d_call: TRBD2; cdr3_nt: TGCGCCAGCAGTCTGGGCGGGGGGGCTGAAGAGCAGTACTTC; cdr3_aa: CASSLGGGAEEQYF
j_call: TRBJ2-3; clone_size: -; v_call: TRBV5-4; d_call: -; cdr3_nt: TGTGCCAGCAGCTTGGACTTCACTAGCACAGATACGCAGTATTTT; cdr3_aa: CASSLDFTSTDTQYF
j_call: TRBJ2-1; clone_size: once; v_call: TRBV4-1; d_call: -; cdr3_nt: TGCGCCAGCAGTAGCGTGAGCGTGCAAACCGAGCAGTTCTTC; cdr3_aa: CASSSVSVQTEQFF
j_call: TRBJ2-2; clone_size: -; v_call: TRBV7-9; d_call: -; cdr3_nt: TGTGCCAGCAGCCTCGGACTCCTCACCGGGGAGCTGTTTTTT; cdr3_aa: CASSLGLLTGELFF
j_call: TRBJ2-1; clone_size: -; v_call: TRBV5-1; d_call: TRBD2; cdr3_nt: TGCGCCAGCAGCAGGGGACTAGCGGGAGCAGTCCACAATGAGCAGTTCTTC; cdr3_aa: CASSRGLAGAVHNEQFF
j_call: TRBJ1-2; clone_size: -; v_call: TRBV6-1; d_call: -; cdr3_nt: TGTGCCAGCAGTGAAGACCTCGAGGGCTATGGCTACACCTTC; cdr3_aa: CASSEDLEGYGYTF
j_call: TRBJ2-1; clone_size: -; v_call: TRBV7-9; d_call: TRBD2; cdr3_nt: TGTGCCAGCAGCACTCTAGCGGGTCCTACCTACAATGAGCAGTTCTTC; cdr3_aa: CASSTLAGPTYNEQFF
j_call: TRBJ2-7; clone_size: -; v_call: TRBV19; d_call: TRBD1; cdr3_nt: TGTGCCAGTAGTCTCTCGGGCCTGGACAGGACAAGACGATTCTACGAGCAGTACTTC; cdr3_aa: CASSLSGLDRTRRFYEQYF
j_call: TRBJ1-1; clone_size: few; v_call: TRBV7-9; d_call: -; cdr3_nt: TGTGCCAGCAGCTTAGGGTCAGCGGCTTTCTTT; cdr3_aa: CASSLGSAAFF
j_call: TRBJ1-6; clone_size: -; v_call: TRBV4-1; d_call: TRBD1; cdr3_nt: TGCGCCAGCAGTTGGGACAGGGGGCTAAGTTCCTATAATTCACCCCTCCACTTT; cdr3_aa: CASSWDRGLSSYNSPLHF
j_call: TRBJ2-5; clone_size: -; v_call: TRBV2; d_call: TRBD2; cdr3_nt: TGTGCCAGCAGTGGGTATCTAGCGGGGAGTGAGACCCAGTACTTC; cdr3_aa: CASSGYLAGSETQYF
j_call: TRBJ2-1; clone_size: -; v_call: TRBV11-3; d_call: TRBD1; cdr3_nt: TGTGCCAGCAGCTCCGGCTGGACAGGCCAAGAGCGACAGTTCTTC; cdr3_aa: CASSSGWTGQERQFF
j_call: TRBJ1-6; clone_size: -; v_call: TRBV19; d_call: -; cdr3_nt: TGTGCCAGTAGTATCGAAAGGGGCCATAATTCACCCCTCCACTTT; cdr3_aa: CASSIERGHNSPLHF
j_call: TRBJ1-1; clone_size: -; v_call: TRBV28; d_call: -; cdr3_nt: TGTGCCAGCAGTTTAGAGTACACTGAAGCTTTCTTT; cdr3_aa: CASSLEYTEAFF
j_call: TRBJ2-5; clone_size: -; v_call: TRBV7-8; d_call: TRBD1; cdr3_nt: TGTGCCAGCAGCTTTCGGACAGGGGGCGCAGGGTACCAAGAGACCCAGTACTTC; cdr3_aa: CASSFRTGGAGYQETQYF
j_call: TRBJ1-3; clone_size: -; v_call: TRBV27; d_call: -; cdr3_nt: TGTGCCAGCAGTTTATCAGGGGGGGCGGGAAACACCATATATTTT; cdr3_aa: CASSLSGGAGNTIYF